The clone carrying this TCR beta chain was found many times. Its specificity is unknown. TCRdb reprocessed the RACE reads via MiXCR and lists one record per CDR3 protein. The sample contains hundreds of thousands of distinct CDR3 sequences, nearly 6.5% of which appear only once. The data stem from a study of human T cells and chemical hapten exposure. Study background: For sensitization, 2% DPC was applied to a roughly 2 cm by roughly 2 cm patch of upper inner arm skin. Alopecia areata, totalis or universalis affected patients, mainly female.

Germline V gene lookup returns CDR1 SGDLS and CDR2 YYNGEE. This CDR3 region has 13 residues. Trimming left V 4 bases short and J 13 bases short, with 15 bases between. Broader study findings: Following DPC sensitization, TCRs present above 1 in 1000 frequency showed no change.

Described time point: patch test 2, 6 weeks after DPC sensitization. Treatment denoted: therapeutic diphenylcyclopropenone sensitization with weekly scalp DPC. Total RNA was isolated from unfractionated whole blood. Sequencing used whole blood, obtained in connection with sensitization to the hapten diphenylcyclopropenone (DPC). The TCR sequence derives from a woman between 18 and 29 years old with alopecia areata. Some clones in this sample may be carry-over from other donors' samples. The rearrangement links TRBV9 to TRBJ1-6, with D perhaps matching TRBD1 (6 bases). The CDR3 sequence: CASSPAGTNPLHF. The CDR3 DNA sequence: TGTGCCAGCAGCCCAGCCGGGACAAATCCCCTCCACTTT.